The rows below give T cell receptor beta chains drawn from one sample of a study of control samples from healthy donors and cancer patients. The repertoire was sequenced with immunoSEQ multiplex PCR; TCRdb's copy has only in-frame clones and lacks some. The sample records fewer than 200,000 clones, just over 90% being singletons. The sequencing input was blood. The receptors here all came from a woman in her sixties in good health. The CDR3 runs from the conserved cysteine through the conserved F or W. A D gene is named only where the DNA matches it firmly. Size is stated for part of the rows, as once, few or many counts, or as a class when the clone is expanded.

v_call	d_call	clone_size	j_call	cdr3_nt	cdr3_aa
TRBV3-1/TRBV3-2	TRBD2	.	TRBJ2-3	TGTGCCAGCAGCCGGCCGGGCGGGGGGCATGCAGATACGCAGTATTTT	CASSRPGGGHADTQYF
TRBV4-1	TRBD1	.	TRBJ1-4	TGCGCCAGCAGCCCCGGACAGGCCCAGGGTGAAAAACTGTTTTTT	CASSPGQAQGEKLFF
TRBV30	.	.	TRBJ1-2	TGTGCCGCGACAGTTTACTATGGCTACACCTTC	CAATVYYGYTF
TRBV6-5	.	.	TRBJ2-3	TGTGCCAGCAGTTCCCTCTCAGATACGCAGTATTTT	CASSSLSDTQYF
TRBV24-1	TRBD2	once	TRBJ2-2	TGTGCCACCAGTGATCCCTCCATGACTAGCGGGGGACCCGGGGAGCTGTTTTTT	CATSDPSMTSGGPGELFF
TRBV6-5	.	few	TRBJ1-2	TGTGCCAGCACTCAGGTGGGGGGGGCGACTGGCTACACCTTC	CASTQVGGATGYTF
TRBV15	TRBD1	once	TRBJ1-1	TGTGCCACCAGCAGTCGGACAGGGAGGAACACTGAAGCTTTCTTT	CATSSRTGRNTEAFF
TRBV7-3	.	.	TRBJ2-3	TGTGCCAGCAGCTTTGGGGGAATGACAGATACGCAGTATTTT	CASSFGGMTDTQYF
TRBV14	.	.	TRBJ1-4	TGTGCCAGCAGCCAAGTCGGAGGGGTCAGGGGAAAACTGTTTTTT	CASSQVGGVRGKLFF
TRBV5-4	.	.	TRBJ2-5	TGTGCCAGCAGCCCCGGCCTAAGGGTGACCCAGTACTTC	CASSPGLRVTQYF
TRBV7-8	.	once	TRBJ2-3	TGTGCCAGCAGCTTAGCAGAGGGTGGAAGGACAGATACGCAGTATTTT	CASSLAEGGRTDTQYF
TRBV18	.	.	TRBJ2-7	TGTGCCAGCTCACGGGCCACCGACTACGAGCAGTACTTC	CASSRATDYEQYF
TRBV3-1/TRBV3-2	TRBD1	.	TRBJ1-4	TGTGCCAGCAGCCAAGGGGACAGGGGGACTAATGAAAAACTGTTTTTT	CASSQGDRGTNEKLFF
TRBV6-5	TRBD1	.	TRBJ1-4	TGTGCCAGCAGTTACCGAGGGACAGGGTGGGAAAAACTGTTTTTT	CASSYRGTGWEKLFF
TRBV5-1	TRBD2	.	TRBJ2-5	TGCGCCAGCAGCCATCAGTCTTCGGGGGGGCTTTCAGAGACCCAGTACTTC	CASSHQSSGGLSETQYF
TRBV6-5	.	.	TRBJ1-5	TGTGCCAGCACACCGGCCCAGGGCAATCAGCCCCAGCATTTT	CASTPAQGNQPQHF
TRBV9	.	once	TRBJ2-7	TGTGCCAGCAGCAGGACCGGGGGCAGCTCCTACGAGCAGTACTTC	CASSRTGGSSYEQYF
TRBV18	.	.	TRBJ2-3	TGTGCCAGCTCACCCCAATCTTGGGATACGCAGTATTTT	CASSPQSWDTQYF
TRBV5-4	.	.	TRBJ1-1	TGTGCCGGCAGCATGAGACAACGGGTAAACACTGAAGCTTTCTTT	CAGSMRQRVNTEAFF
TRBV6-5	.	.	TRBJ1-6	TGTGCCAGCAGTTACCGGGAACCAACGGGAAATTCACCCCTCCACTTT	CASSYREPTGNSPLHF
TRBV6-2/TRBV6-3	TRBD1	.	TRBJ1-1	TGTGCCAGCAGTTACTCATCATCACAGGGGCTTCCCAACACTGAAGCTTTCTTT	CASSYSSSQGLPNTEAFF
TRBV10-3	TRBD1	.	TRBJ1-1	TGTGCCATCAGTCCACAGGGGGGCCACACTGAAGCTTTCTTT	CAISPQGGHTEAFF
TRBV6-5	.	.	TRBJ1-5	TGTGCCAGCAGTCTATGGGATAGCAATCAGCCCCAGCATTTT	CASSLWDSNQPQHF
TRBV5-1	.	once	TRBJ1-2	TGCGCCAGCAGCCCAGGGACGCATGACTATGGCTACACCTTC	CASSPGTHDYGYTF
TRBV19	.	.	TRBJ1-2	TGTGCCAGTAGCCTAGACAGTTTCTATGGCTACACCTTC	CASSLDSFYGYTF